Below are 32 T cell receptor beta chains sequenced from a single sample in a study of T cell repertoires in cytomegalovirus infection. TCRdb reprocessed the reads with MiXCR, giving one entry per CDR3 protein. The sample records hundreds of thousands of distinct CDR3 sequences, 24% being singletons. Sequenced material: CD8+ T cells from PBMCs. These receptors all come from a human donor in good health (CMV status not recorded). Some clones in this sample may be carry-over from other donors' samples.

The V gene is TRBV12-3 or TRBV12-4, the J gene TRBJ2-5; 8 positions match TRBD2. The CDR3 spans 13 residues. With 5 bases clipped from V and 4 bases from J, the junction kept 3 bases outside the gene matches. In DNA, the CDR3 is TGTGCCAGCAGTGAGGGACTAGTAGAGACCCAGTACTTC. Its protein is CASSEGLVETQYF.

This clonotype was counted a few times. The chain has TRBV6-5 and TRBJ2-7, with D unresolved. This CDR3 contains 14 residues. Germline assignment: CDR1 MNHEY and CDR2 SVGAGI. The V end was cut by 0 bases, the J end by 6 bases, with 12 bases between. The CDR3 region has the DNA TGTGCCAGCAGTTACTCGAAAGGTTGGGCCGAGCAGTACGTC. Translating it yields CASSYSKGWAEQYV.

At least ten counts were recorded for this clonotype. V and J are TRBV7-9 and TRBJ2-3, with D unresolved. V was trimmed by 2 bases and J by 4 bases, leaving 16 bases between them. This CDR3 contains 16 residues. Germline-derived CDR1 and CDR2 are SEHNR and FQNEAQ (reference sequence). The CDR3 nucleotides are TGTGCCAGCAGCTTAATGACGATCATTGAGGCAGATACGCAGTATTTT. This gives the protein CASSLMTIIEADTQYF.

This chain joins TRBV20-1 and TRBJ1-6; 7 bases map to TRBD1. The CDR3 is made up of 15 amino acids. The ends lost 0 bases at V and 6 bases at J; junction bases unmatched: 5. The V gene's germline CDR1 is DFQATT and CDR2 SNEGSKA (reference sequence). This chain's CDR3 is CSAREGTAFNSPLHF. The CDR3 bases are TGCAGTGCTAGAGAGGGGACAGCCTTTAATTCACCCCTCCACTTT.

At least ten counts were recorded for this clonotype. V and J are TRBV11-1 and TRBJ2-1, with a possible D match to TRBD2 (5 bases). CDR3 length: 11 amino acids. Germline assignment: CDR1 SGHAT and CDR2 FQDESV (reference sequence). Trimming left V 3 bases short and J 10 bases short, with 7 bases between. The CDR3 coding sequence is TGTGCCAGCAGCTTCGGGATCGAGCAGTTCTTC. Its protein product is CASSFGIEQFF.

This clonotype was recorded a few times. The chain carries TRBV14 and TRBJ1-4; weak D call: TRBD1 (5 bases). V gave up 3 bases and J gave up 3 bases, with 14 bases separating them. The CDR3 loop spans 16 amino acids. CDR1 is SGHDN, CDR2 FVKESK, per germline. CDR3 nucleotide sequence: TGTGCCAGCAGCCATCTCCAGGGTCTCGCTAATGAAAAACTGTTTTTT. This gives the protein CASSHLQGLANEKLFF.

This clonotype was detected only a few times. The genes are TRBV7-3 and TRBJ2-1; TRBD2 matches 8 bases. Germline lookup yields CDR1 SGHTA and CDR2 FQGTGA. The CDR3 has 16 amino acids. The ends lost 5 bases at V and 7 bases at J; junction bases unmatched: 13. The CDR3 DNA reads as TGTGCCAGCAGCCCAACGGGGGCGGGGGGTACTAATGAGCAGTTCTTC. Encoded protein: CASSPTGAGGTNEQFF.

The chain is built from TRBV19 and TRBJ2-1; D may match TRBD1 or TRBD2 (6 bases each). Deletions cut 5 bases from V and 6 bases from J, with 11 bases between. Per germline, CDR1 LNHDA and CDR2 SQIVND (reference sequence). The CDR3 runs to 13 residues. CDR3 protein: CASSDGGPNEQFF. Written as DNA, the CDR3 is TGTGCCAGTAGTGACGGGGGCCCCAATGAGCAGTTCTTC.

This clonotype was recorded many times. The CDR3 reads CASSLNGGSYNEQFF. The CDR3 DNA reads as TGTGCCAGCAGCTTAAACGGGGGTTCCTACAATGAGCAGTTCTTC. J is TRBJ2-1 and V is TRBV7-3, with D perhaps TRBD2 (6 bases). The germline V and J ends were trimmed by 1 base and 1 base, with 8 bases remaining between them. CDR3 length: 15 amino acids. CDR1 is SGHTA and CDR2 is FQGTGA in the germline V gene. Using reference TRBV7-3 and TRBJ2-1 for the parts outside the CDR3, the full variable domain is GAGVSQTPSNKVTEKGKYVELRCDPISGHTALYWYRQSLGQGPEFLIYFQGTGAADDSGLPNDRFFAVRPEGSVSTLKIQRTERGDSAVYLCASSLNGGSYNEQFFGPGTRLTVL.

This chain joins TRBV7-9 and TRBJ2-1; D is perhaps TRBD2 (7 bases). This CDR3 comprises 19 residues. Trimming took off 5 bases at V and 0 bases at J, with 23 bases between the two ends. Germline CDR1 and CDR2: SEHNR and FQNEAQ (reference sequence). CDR3 nucleotide sequence: TGTGCCAGCAGCGCTCCCGGGGGGCCTGGGTTAAGCTCCTACAATGAGCAGTTCTTC. Translation gives CASSAPGGPGLSSYNEQFF.

The gene calls are TRBV28 and TRBJ2-1, with unresolved D. Deletions cut 4 bases from V and 5 bases from J, with 12 bases between. Germline V gene sequence: CDR1 MDHEN, CDR2 SYDVKM. The CDR3 is made up of 14 amino acids. CDR3: CASSWILLNNEQFF. The CDR3 DNA follows: TGTGCCAGCAGTTGGATCCTACTTAACAATGAGCAGTTCTTC.

This clonotype was detected a few times. The CDR3 DNA is TGCAGCGTTGGAGGTAGGGTCGGGGTAGGGACTGAAGCTTTCTTT. This sequence encodes CSVGGRVGVGTEAFF. The chain employs TRBV29-1 and TRBJ1-1; D is uncertain. There are 15 residues in the CDR3. Trimming pared 4 bases from V and 5 bases from J, leaving 20 bases between. CDR1 SQVTM and CDR2 ANQGSEA come from the germline V gene.

In regard to this clonotype: The junction does not match germline at one end; this may be a read error. The chain has TRBV29-1 and TRBJ2-2, with D hard to call. Germline assignment: CDR1 SQVTM and CDR2 ANQGSEA. The CDR3 totals 13 residues. CDR3 nucleotide sequence: TGCATCGTTGAATGGGCCTCACCCGGGGAGCTGTTTTTT. It yields the protein CIVEWASPGELFF.

This clonotype was observed a handful of times. The rearrangement links TRBV7-8 to TRBJ2-1; D perhaps matches TRBD2 (5 bases). Trimming stripped 2 bases from V and 1 base from J, with 30 bases between. Germline CDR1 reads SGHVS; CDR2 reads FQNEAQ. The CDR3 is 22 residues long. The CDR3 sequence: CASSLYLRVFSRGKRSYNEQFF. In DNA form, the CDR3 reads TGTGCCAGCAGCTTATACCTGAGGGTGTTTTCACGGGGAAAACGGTCCTACAATGAGCAGTTCTTC. Full variable domain (rest looked up from reference TRBV7-8 and TRBJ2-1): GAGVSQSPRYKVAKRGQDVALRCDPISGHVSLFWYQQALGQGPEFLTYFQNEAQLDKSGLPSDRFFAERPEGSVSTLKIQRTQQEDSAVYLCASSLYLRVFSRGKRSYNEQFFGPGTRLTVL.

In regard to this clonotype: At one end the junction does not follow the germline gene, possibly because of a read error. V gene TRBV25-1 combines with J gene TRBJ2-3; the D call may be TRBD1 or TRBD2 (5 bases each). The CDR3 is 16 residues long. Germline-derived CDR1 and CDR2 are MGHDK and SYGVNS. Here the CDR3 DNA reads TGTGCCAACAGTGGGACCGGGATTCTGCTTGACGGTACGCAGTATTTT. Translated, it gives CANSGTGILLDGTQYF. Full variable domain (missing parts from reference TRBV25-1 and TRBJ2-3): EADIYQTPRYLVIGTGKKITLECSQTMGHDKMYWYQQDPGMELHLIHYSYGVNSTEKGDLSSESTVSRIRTEHFPLTLESARPSHTSQYLCANSGTGILLDGTQYFGPGTRLTVL.

This clonotype was seen a handful of times. This chain joins TRBV2 and TRBJ2-1; 7 positions agree with TRBD2. The CDR3 runs 14 residues. Germline V CDR1 and CDR2: SNHLY, FYNNEI. V shed 11 bases and J 3 bases; nucleotides not matched to a gene: 10. CDR3 sequence reads: CAVISGVLYNEQFF. In DNA form, the CDR3 reads TGTGCCGTCATCAGCGGGGTACTCTACAATGAGCAGTTCTTC.

Only a few counts were recorded for this clonotype. J is TRBJ2-3 and V is TRBV20-1; D is unresolved. The CDR3 contains 16 residues. Germline V gene sequence: CDR1 DFQATT, CDR2 SNEGSKA (reference sequence). The V end lost 0 bases, the J end lost 0 bases, and 13 bases lay between the germline ends. As DNA, the CDR3 is TGCAGTGCTAGAGACTTTTTGGCCATTAGCACAGATACGCAGTATTTT. This sequence encodes CSARDFLAISTDTQYF.

J is TRBJ2-7 and V is TRBV5-1; 8 nucleotides agree with TRBD1. The CDR3 runs 14 residues. Germline trimming cut 3 bases from V and 2 bases from J; bases unmatched to any gene: 4. CDR1 is SGHRS, CDR2 YFSETQ, per germline. CDR3 DNA: TGCGCCAGCAGCTCGGGACAGGACACCTACGAGCAGTACTTC. Protein: CASSSGQDTYEQYF.

This clonotype has more than one count but fewer than ten. The V call is TRBV28, the J call TRBJ1-2; D unclear. The V gene's germline CDR1 is MDHEN and CDR2 SYDVKM. The CDR3 is 12 residues long. The V end lost 7 bases, the J end lost 2 bases, and 8 bases lay between the germline ends. The CDR3 nucleotides are TGTGCCAGCACAGCCTCCAACTATGGCTACACCTTC. It is translated as CASTASNYGYTF.

This clonotype was seen a few times. This chain connects TRBV19 to TRBJ1-1; TRBD1 is a possible D gene (6 bases). The ends were cut back, 6 bases at V and 2 bases at J, with 10 bases in the middle. CDR3 length: 13 amino acids. CDR1 and CDR2 from the germline V gene are LNHDA and SQIVND (reference sequence). Written as DNA, the CDR3 is TGTGCCAGTAGCTACAGGGACAACACTGAAGCTTTCTTT. Residues: CASSYRDNTEAFF.

This clonotype appeared many times. The gene calls are TRBV25-1 and TRBJ1-1; D unclear. Germline loops: CDR1 MGHDK, CDR2 SYGVNS. The CDR3 is 13 residues long. V dropped 5 bases and J dropped 0 bases, with 7 bases sitting between them. CDR3 sequence: CASSHSLNTEAFF. The CDR3 nucleotides are TGTGCCAGCAGTCATTCCTTGAACACTGAAGCTTTCTTT.

The rearrangement uses TRBV20-1 and TRBJ2-7; either TRBD1 or TRBD2 may supply D (5 bases each). The V gene's germline CDR1 is DFQATT and CDR2 SNEGSKA (reference sequence). This CDR3 contains 16 residues. Trimming took off 6 bases at V and 5 bases at J, with 26 bases between the two ends. The CDR3 nucleotides are TGCAGTGCCCCCTCCCTTTGGGGGTCTACGGTCCACGAGCAGTACTTC. This translates into CSAPSLWGSTVHEQYF.

The rearrangement uses TRBV2 and TRBJ2-4, with D perhaps TRBD1 (5 bases). Looked up from germline, CDR1 is SNHLY and CDR2 is FYNNEI. The CDR3 extends over 12 amino acids. The ends were cut back, 10 bases at V and 7 bases at J, with 14 bases in the middle. Here the CDR3 reads CATEGHINIQYF. CDR3 bases: TGTGCCACCGAAGGACATATCAACATTCAGTACTTC.

Regarding this clonotype: A much larger clone sits a single nucleotide away, making a read error possible. The chain has TRBV7-6 and TRBJ2-1, with D perhaps given as TRBD1 or TRBD2 (6 bases each). There are 16 residues in the CDR3. V shed 0 bases and J shed 6 bases, with 15 bases lying between them. Germline assignment: CDR1 SGHVS and CDR2 FNYEAQ. The CDR3 region is CASSLATGAVCNEQFF. CDR3 in DNA: TGTGCCAGCAGCTTAGCGACGGGGGCGGTCTGCAATGAGCAGTTCTTC.

Only a few counts were recorded for this clonotype. CDR3 protein: CASSVDGISYEQYV. The CDR3 DNA follows: TGTGCCAGCAGCGTAGACGGGATCTCCTACGAGCAGTACGTC. V is TRBV11-2 and J is TRBJ2-7; TRBD2 is a possible D gene (5 bases). The CDR3 consists of 14 residues. Germline V gene lookup returns CDR1 SGHAT and CDR2 FQNNGV.

This chain joins TRBV28 and TRBJ2-3; D gene unclear. V was cut by 2 bases and J by 4 bases, with 10 bases left in between. The germline V gene has CDR1 MDHEN and CDR2 SYDVKM. The CDR3 spans 14 residues. The DNA for the CDR3 is TGTGCCAGCAGTTTAAGTCAGGTCCCAGATACGCAGTATTTT. Protein: CASSLSQVPDTQYF.

This clonotype was seen only a few times. The chain links TRBV12-3 or TRBV12-4 to TRBJ2-3, with 11 positions matching TRBD2. This CDR3 region has 15 residues. V lost 7 bases, J lost 3 bases, and 6 bases stayed unmatched. The CDR3 DNA reads TGTGCCAGCACCAAATCTAGCGGGGGGACAGATACGCAGTATTTT. It yields the protein CASTKSSGGTDTQYF.

The rearrangement joins TRBV28 to TRBJ1-5; unclear D gene. The germline V gene encodes CDR1 MDHEN and CDR2 SYDVKM. V shed 3 bases and J shed 4 bases, with 10 bases lying between them. The CDR3 runs 14 residues. CDR3: CASSFIRANQPQHF. CDR3 DNA: TGTGCCAGCAGTTTTATAAGGGCTAATCAGCCCCAGCATTTT.

This chain links TRBV29-1 with TRBJ2-6; D remains unclear. The V end was cut by 1 base, the J end by 1 base, with 14 bases between. The CDR3 runs to 17 residues. Germline lookup yields CDR1 SQVTM and CDR2 ANQGSEA. CDR3 loop: CSVEVLGFGSGANVLTF. The CDR3 DNA sequence: TGCAGCGTTGAAGTTTTGGGATTCGGTTCTGGGGCCAACGTCCTGACTTTC.

The V and J genes are TRBV20-1 and TRBJ2-7; 10 bases agree with TRBD2. CDR3 length: 14 amino acids. Germline CDR1 and CDR2: DFQATT and SNEGSKA (reference sequence). Unmatched junction bases numbered 3, after V lost 0 bases and J lost 4 bases. CDR3 bases: TGCAGTGCTAGAGAGACTAGCGGGTCGTACGAGCAGTACTTC. Its protein is CSARETSGSYEQYF.

The chain joins TRBV7-4 to TRBJ1-4; no clear D. V lost 5 bases and J lost 5, with 9 bases in between. The CDR3 is 13 amino acids. CDR1 and CDR2 from the germline V gene are SGHVT and SQSDAQ. The chain's CDR3 is CASSLSTNEKLFF. The CDR3, as DNA: TGTGCCAGCAGCCTTTCCACGAATGAAAAACTGTTTTTT.

This clonotype has a count of ten or more. The V and J genes are TRBV4-1 and TRBJ2-2, with TRBD2 identical over 11 bases. The J segment lost 5 bases and the V segment lost 4 bases, leaving 12 bases of the junction unmatched. Germline CDR1 is MGHRA and CDR2 is YSYEKL. This CDR3 comprises 18 residues. CDR3 loop: CASSPSSTSGGKTGELFF. The CDR3 region has the DNA TGCGCCAGCAGCCCCAGCTCAACTAGCGGGGGAAAAACCGGGGAGCTGTTTTTT.